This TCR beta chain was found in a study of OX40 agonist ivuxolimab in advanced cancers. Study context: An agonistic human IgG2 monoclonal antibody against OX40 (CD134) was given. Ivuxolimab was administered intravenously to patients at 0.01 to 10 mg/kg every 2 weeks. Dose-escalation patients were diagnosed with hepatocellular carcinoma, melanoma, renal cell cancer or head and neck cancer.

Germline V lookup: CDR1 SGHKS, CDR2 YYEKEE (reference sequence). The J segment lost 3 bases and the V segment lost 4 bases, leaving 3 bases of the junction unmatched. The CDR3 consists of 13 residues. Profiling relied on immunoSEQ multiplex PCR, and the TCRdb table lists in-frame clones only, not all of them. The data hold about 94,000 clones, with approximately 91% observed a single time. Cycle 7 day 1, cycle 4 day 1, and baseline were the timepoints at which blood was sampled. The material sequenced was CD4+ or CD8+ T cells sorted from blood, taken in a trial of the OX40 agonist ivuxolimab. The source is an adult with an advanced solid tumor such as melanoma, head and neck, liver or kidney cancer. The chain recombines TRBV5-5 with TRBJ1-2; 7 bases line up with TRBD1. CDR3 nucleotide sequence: TGTGCCAGCAGCGCGGGACAGCACTATGGCTACACCTTC. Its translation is CASSAGQHYGYTF. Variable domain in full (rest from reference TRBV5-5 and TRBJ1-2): DAGVTQSPTHLIKTRGQQVTLRCSPISGHKSVSWYQQVLGQGPQFIFQYYEKEERGRGNFPDRFSARQFPNYSSELNVNALLLGDSALYLCASSAGQHYGYTFGSGTRLTVV.